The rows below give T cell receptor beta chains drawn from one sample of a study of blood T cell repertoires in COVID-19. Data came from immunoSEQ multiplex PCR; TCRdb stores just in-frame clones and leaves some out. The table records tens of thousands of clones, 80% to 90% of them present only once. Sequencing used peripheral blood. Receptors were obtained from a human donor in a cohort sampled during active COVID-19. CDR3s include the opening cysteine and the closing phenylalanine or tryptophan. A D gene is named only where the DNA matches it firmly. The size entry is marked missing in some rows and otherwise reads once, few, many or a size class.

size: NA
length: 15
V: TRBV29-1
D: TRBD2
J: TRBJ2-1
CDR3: CSVEGGTSGYNEQFF
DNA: TGCAGCGTTGAAGGAGGGACTAGCGGATACAATGAGCAGTTCTTC

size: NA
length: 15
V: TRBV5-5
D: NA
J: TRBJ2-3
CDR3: CASSLYGGAGDTQYF
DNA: TGTGCCAGCAGCTTGTATGGGGGGGCGGGAGATACGCAGTATTTT

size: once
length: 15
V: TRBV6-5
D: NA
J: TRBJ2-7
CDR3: CASRVTGILSYEQYF
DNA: TGTGCCAGCAGGGTTACAGGGATTCTTTCCTACGAGCAGTACTTC

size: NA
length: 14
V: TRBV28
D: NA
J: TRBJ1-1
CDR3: CASSIAGSNTEAFF
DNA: TGTGCCAGCAGCATCGCAGGGTCGAATACTGAAGCTTTCTTT

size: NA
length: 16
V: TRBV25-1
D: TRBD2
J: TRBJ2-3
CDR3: CASSGDEGLVTDTQYF
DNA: TGTGCCAGCAGTGGGGATGAAGGACTAGTGACAGATACGCAGTATTTT

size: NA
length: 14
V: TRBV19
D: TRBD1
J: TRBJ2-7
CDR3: CASSGSGTDIKQYF
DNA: TGTGCCAGTAGTGGGTCCGGGACAGACATCAAGCAGTACTTC

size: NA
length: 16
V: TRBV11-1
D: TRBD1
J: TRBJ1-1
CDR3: CASSLRQGSMNTEAFF
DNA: TGTGCCAGCAGCCTTCGACAGGGGTCGATGAACACTGAAGCTTTCTTT

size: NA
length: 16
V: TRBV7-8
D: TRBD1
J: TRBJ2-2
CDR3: CASSLADRVLSGELFF
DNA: TGTGCCAGCAGCTTGGCAGACAGGGTTTTATCCGGGGAGCTGTTTTTT

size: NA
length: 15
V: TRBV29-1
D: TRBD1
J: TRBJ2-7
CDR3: CSAVSLGQGAREQYF
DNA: TGCAGCGCCGTATCCCTCGGACAGGGGGCGCGGGAGCAGTACTTC

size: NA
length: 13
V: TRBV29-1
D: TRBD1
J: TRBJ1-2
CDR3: CSALQGPYYGYTF
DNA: TGCAGCGCCTTACAGGGGCCCTACTATGGCTACACCTTC

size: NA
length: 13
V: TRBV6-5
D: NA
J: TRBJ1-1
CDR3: CASSMDSRAEAFF
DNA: TGTGCCAGCAGTATGGACAGCCGAGCTGAAGCTTTCTTT

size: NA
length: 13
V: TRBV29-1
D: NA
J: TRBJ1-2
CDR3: CSVASTVTSGYTF
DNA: TGCAGCGTTGCCTCGACTGTAACCTCTGGCTACACCTTC

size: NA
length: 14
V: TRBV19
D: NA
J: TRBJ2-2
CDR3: CASREGANTGELFF
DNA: TGTGCCAGTAGGGAGGGAGCGAACACCGGGGAGCTGTTTTTT

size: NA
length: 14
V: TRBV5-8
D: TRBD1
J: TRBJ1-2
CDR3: CASRPTGGSYGYTF
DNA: TGTGCCAGCAGGCCTACAGGGGGCTCTTATGGCTACACCTTC

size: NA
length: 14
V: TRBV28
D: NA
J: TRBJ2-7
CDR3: CASSTSSDLNEQYF
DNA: TGTGCCAGCAGTACCTCTAGCGACCTAAACGAGCAGTACTTC

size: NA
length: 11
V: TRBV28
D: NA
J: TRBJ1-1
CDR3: CASSLTDKAFF
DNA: TGTGCCAGCAGTTTAACTGACAAAGCTTTCTTT

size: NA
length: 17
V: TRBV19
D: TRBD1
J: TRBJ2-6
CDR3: CASSIGRQGAGANVLTF
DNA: TGTGCCAGTAGTATCGGAAGACAGGGGGCTGGGGCCAACGTCCTGACTTTC

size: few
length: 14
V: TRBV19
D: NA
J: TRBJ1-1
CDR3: CASSILTMNTEAFF
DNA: TGTGCCAGTAGTATCCTCACTATGAACACTGAAGCTTTCTTT

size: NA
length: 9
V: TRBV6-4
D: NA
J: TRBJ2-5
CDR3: CARPAAQYF
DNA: TGTGCCCGACCCGCGGCCCAGTACTTC

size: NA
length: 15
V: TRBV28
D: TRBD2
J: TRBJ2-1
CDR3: CASRVIAGGPNEQFF
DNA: TGTGCCAGCAGGGTTATAGCGGGAGGGCCCAATGAGCAGTTCTTC

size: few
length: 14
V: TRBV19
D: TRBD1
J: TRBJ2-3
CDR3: CATQPTGGTDTQYF
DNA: TGTGCCACTCAACCGACAGGGGGCACAGATACGCAGTATTTT

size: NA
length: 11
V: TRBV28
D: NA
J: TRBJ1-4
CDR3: CASRGGEKLFF
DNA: TGTGCCAGCAGGGGAGGAGAAAAACTGTTTTTT

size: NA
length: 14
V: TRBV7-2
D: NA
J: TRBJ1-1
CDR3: CASSPGGGRRGAFF
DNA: TGTGCCAGCAGCCCCGGGGGGGGACGGCGGGGAGCTTTCTTT

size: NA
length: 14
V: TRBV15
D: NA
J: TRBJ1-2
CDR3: CATSYGGEGHGYTF
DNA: TGTGCCACCAGCTACGGCGGCGAGGGTCATGGCTACACCTTC

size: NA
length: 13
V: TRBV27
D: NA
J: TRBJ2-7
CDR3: CASSPSRGYEQYF
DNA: TGTGCCAGCAGCCCCTCCAGGGGATACGAGCAGTACTTC

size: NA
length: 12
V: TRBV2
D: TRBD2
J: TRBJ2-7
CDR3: CASSEIAGGSYF
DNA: TGTGCCAGCAGTGAAATTGCGGGGGGGTCTTACTTC

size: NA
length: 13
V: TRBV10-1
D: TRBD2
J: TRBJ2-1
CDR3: CASSPAGNNEQFF
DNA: TGCGCCAGCAGCCCAGCGGGAAACAATGAGCAGTTCTTC

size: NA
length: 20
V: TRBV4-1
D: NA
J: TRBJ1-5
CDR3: CASSQARGGKGPYSNQPQHF
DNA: TGCGCCAGCAGCCAAGCCCGAGGGGGAAAGGGCCCTTATAGCAATCAGCCCCAGCATTTT

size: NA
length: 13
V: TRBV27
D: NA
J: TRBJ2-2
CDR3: CASSPRPGGELFF
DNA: TGTGCCAGCAGCCCTCGCCCAGGAGGGGAGCTGTTTTTT

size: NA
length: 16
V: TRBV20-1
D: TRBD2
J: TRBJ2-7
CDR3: CSASGWVSGRPYEQYF
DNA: TGCAGTGCTAGTGGATGGGTTAGCGGGAGACCCTACGAGCAGTACTTC

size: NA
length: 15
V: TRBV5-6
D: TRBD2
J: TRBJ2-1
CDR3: CASSLTSGPYNEQFF
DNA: TGTGCCAGCAGCCTGACTAGCGGGCCCTACAATGAGCAGTTCTTC

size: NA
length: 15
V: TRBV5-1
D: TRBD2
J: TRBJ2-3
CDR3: CASSSSGSSTDTQYF
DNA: TGCGCCAGCAGTTCGAGCGGGAGCAGCACAGATACGCAGTATTTT

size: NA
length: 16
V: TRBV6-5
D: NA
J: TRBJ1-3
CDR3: CASSYSRQARGDTIYF
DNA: TGTGCCAGCAGTTACTCTAGACAGGCCCGGGGCGACACCATATATTTT

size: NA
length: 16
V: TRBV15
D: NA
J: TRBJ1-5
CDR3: CATSRDSWTVYQPQHF
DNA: TGTGCCACCAGCAGAGATTCATGGACAGTGTATCAGCCCCAGCATTTT

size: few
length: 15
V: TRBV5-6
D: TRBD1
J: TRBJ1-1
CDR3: CASSLAGGRSTEAFF
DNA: TGTGCCAGCAGCTTAGCAGGGGGCCGGAGCACTGAAGCTTTCTTT

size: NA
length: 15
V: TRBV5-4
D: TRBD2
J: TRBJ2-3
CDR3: CASSSAGVSTDTQYF
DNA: TGTGCCAGCAGCTCAGCGGGAGTCAGCACAGATACGCAGTATTTT

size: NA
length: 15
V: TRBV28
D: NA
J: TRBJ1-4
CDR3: CASSHPGSTNEKLFF
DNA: TGTGCCAGCAGCCACCCAGGGTCAACTAATGAAAAACTGTTTTTT

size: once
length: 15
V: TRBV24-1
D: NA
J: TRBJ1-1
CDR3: CATSDSGQPNTEAFF
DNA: TGTGCCACCAGTGATTCGGGACAACCGAACACTGAAGCTTTCTTT

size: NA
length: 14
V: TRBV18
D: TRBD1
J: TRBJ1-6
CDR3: CASSPDRGNSPLHF
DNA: TGTGCCAGCTCACCAGACAGGGGGAATTCACCCCTCCACTTT

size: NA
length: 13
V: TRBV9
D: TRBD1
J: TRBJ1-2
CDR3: CASRGTDNYGYTF
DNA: TGTGCCAGCAGAGGGACAGATAACTATGGCTACACCTTC

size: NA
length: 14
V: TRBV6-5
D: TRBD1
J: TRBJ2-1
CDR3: CASRTGGADNEQFF
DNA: TGTGCCAGCAGGACAGGGGGCGCCGACAATGAGCAGTTCTTC

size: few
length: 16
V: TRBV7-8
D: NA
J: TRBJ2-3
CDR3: CASSYFLRESADTQYF
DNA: TGTGCCAGCAGCTACTTTTTACGGGAGTCAGCAGATACGCAGTATTTT

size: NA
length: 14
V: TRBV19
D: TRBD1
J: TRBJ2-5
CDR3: CASSTTGSEETQYF
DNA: TGTGCCAGTAGTACGACAGGGTCGGAGGAGACCCAGTACTTC

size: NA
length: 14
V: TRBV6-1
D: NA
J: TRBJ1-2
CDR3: CASSEAIRGRGYTF
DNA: TGTGCCAGCAGTGAAGCGATTAGGGGGAGAGGCTACACCTTC

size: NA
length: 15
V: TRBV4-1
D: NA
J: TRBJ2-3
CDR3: CASSQEVAATDTQYF
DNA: TGCGCCAGCAGCCAAGAGGTAGCGGCCACAGATACGCAGTATTTT

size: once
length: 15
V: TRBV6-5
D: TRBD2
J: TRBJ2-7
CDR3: CASSPLAGLLYEQYF
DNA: TGTGCCAGCAGTCCCTTAGCGGGATTGTTATACGAGCAGTACTTC

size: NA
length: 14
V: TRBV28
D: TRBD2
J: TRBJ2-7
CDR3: CATLLAGGPHEQYF
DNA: TGTGCCACCCTACTAGCGGGAGGGCCCCACGAGCAGTACTTC

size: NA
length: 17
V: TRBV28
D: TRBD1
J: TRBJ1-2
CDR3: CASSPPTGNLPMDGYTF
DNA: TGTGCCAGCAGTCCCCCGACAGGGAACCTCCCTATGGATGGCTACACCTTC

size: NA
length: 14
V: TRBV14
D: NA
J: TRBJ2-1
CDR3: CASSQQIAVNEQFF
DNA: TGTGCCAGCAGCCAACAAATAGCGGTAAATGAGCAGTTCTTC

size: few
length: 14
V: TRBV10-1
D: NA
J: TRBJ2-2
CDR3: CASSSLPNTGELFF
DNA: TGCGCCAGCAGTTCACTCCCGAACACCGGGGAGCTGTTTTTT

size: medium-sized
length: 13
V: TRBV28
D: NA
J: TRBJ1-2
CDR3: CASSSQGQLGYTF
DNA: TGTGCCAGCAGTTCACAGGGACAACTCGGCTACACCTTC

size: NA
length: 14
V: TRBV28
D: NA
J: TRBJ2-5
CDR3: CASSQGLLQETQYF
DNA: TGTGCCAGCAGCCAGGGGCTACTCCAAGAGACCCAGTACTTC